This TCR beta chain was documented in a study of radiation and T cells in renal cell carcinoma (dated by TCRdb to about 2020). For the study in its entirety: Samples were obtained from a clinical trial, in which 15 Gy stereotactic body radiation therapy was delivered to primary renal cell carcinomas and nephrectomy was performed 4 weeks later. TCR beta sequencing covered around 50 samples in total, comprising some 25 tumors and about 27 peripheral blood samples. A total of approximately 4 million unique CDR3 nucleotide sequences, encoding 2.5 million to 3 million unique CDR3 amino acid sequences, were found across all 53 samples. What the research found in general, with its limitations: In blood, the top tumor clonotypes increased between baseline and 2 weeks post-radiation and then shrank by 4 weeks, which suggests that tumor-resident clones expanded only transiently. Because pretreatment tumor biopsies were not available, the baseline intratumoral presence of clonotypes could not be determined. Dynamics of the blood repertoire were not tracked past 4 weeks after treatment. Because the trial had a single-armed design, the trial could not examine how radiation dose or scheduling affected the TCR repertoire.

About this clone: Its target antigen remains unknown. Base qualities were left out, and no much larger clone turns up one base away.

This sample's time point label indicates: blood 2 weeks post-SBRT. Sample treatment or condition, as interpreted from the label and publication: 15 Gy SBRT to primary tumor, nephrectomy 4 weeks later. To follow tumor-enriched clonotypes, serial peripheral blood was collected from radiation-treated patients at baseline and at 2 weeks and 4 weeks after SBRT. All patients had renal cell carcinoma with clear cell pathology. Genomic DNA for TCR sequencing was prepared using the QIAamp DNA Blood Mini Kit (Qiagen). Samples were included in the analyses only if all quality control checks were passed. V trim: 4 bases; J trim: 5 bases; unmatched bases: 7. The CDR3 spans 15 residues, from the cysteine through the phenylalanine. Here the CDR3 DNA is all that survives: 45 bases in frame from base 1. For CDR1 and CDR2, the germline V gene lists MNHEY and SVGAGI. TCR beta libraries were generated from genomic DNA with the immunoSEQ kit, following the manufacturer's recommendations. Library preparation used a first multiplex PCR with proprietary primers, then a second PCR adding unique barcodes, with bead cleanups after each round. A kit-provided positive control reaction and a negative control reaction were included in every sample batch. The final libraries were assessed on an Agilent 4200 TapeStation D1000 ScreenTape, pooled by volume, and quantified by qPCR. Sequencing was performed on an Illumina NextSeq500 with a MidOutput 150-cycle cartridge, and 156 Read1 and 15 Index1 cycles were run with kit custom primers. The pooled library was loaded at roughly 0.94 pM with a roughly 20% PhiX control spike-in. As for the original processing: Vendor-processed data were analyzed in R, and a clonotype was defined as all T cells sharing the same CDR3 nucleotide sequence. For clone abundance analyses, frequencies were normalized to the 10,000 most abundant clones in each sample. Before analysis, public T cell clones were removed, and these numbered fewer than six per sample on average. An abundance difference of at least 32-fold between compartments was the criterion for calling clonotypes tumor-enriched or baseline blood-enriched. Clonotypes expanded or contracted between blood time points were identified with a beta-binomial differential abundance model. Tumor-blood repertoire similarity was measured with the Baroni-Urbani and Buser coefficient, and group comparisons used two-tailed Wilcoxon tests in R. The immuneACCESS repertoire file appears here via TCRdb, limited to in-frame rearrangements. These files lack a portion of the clones; in checked studies, under half of the deficit traces to unresolved V genes, and the cause of the others is not known. The DNA gave D and trimming, while V, J and clone size come from that table. Present in this sample are 100,000 to 150,000 clones, more than 70% of which were seen just once. The ten largest account for about 5% of the sample.

This sequence originates from a woman in her 70s with renal cell carcinoma. The chain was built from TRBV6-5 and TRBJ1-5, with TRBD1 matching 8 junction bases. The sequencing used blood, collected from a patient whose treatment included radiotherapy and nephrectomy. The sequenced DNA: TGTGCCAGCAGTTCGACAGGGGTCGGGGATCAGCCCCAGCATTTT. It specifies CASSSTGVGDQPQHF.